This note documents a single T cell receptor beta chain sequence. Per germline, CDR1 MDHEN and CDR2 SYDVKM. The CDR3 loop spans 12 amino acids. With 3 bases removed from V and 7 bases from J, the gap between germline ends came to 7 bases. The sample is drawn from a study of cytomegalovirus exposure and HLA in healthy donors. A multiplex PCR was run with 60 Vbeta primers and 13 Jbeta primers. Profiled with immunoSEQ multiplex PCR; TCRdb holds only in-frame clones, not every one. The sample shows approximately 110,000 clones, around four fifths of them seen only once. This TCR was sampled from a woman in her thirties or forties in good health and CMV-seropositive. Sequencing was done on a sample of PBMCs. The chain has TRBV28 and TRBJ1-5, with no clear D. CDR3 in amino acids: CASSFARQPQHF. The DNA of the CDR3 is TGTGCCAGCAGTTTTGCGAGACAGCCCCAGCATTTT.